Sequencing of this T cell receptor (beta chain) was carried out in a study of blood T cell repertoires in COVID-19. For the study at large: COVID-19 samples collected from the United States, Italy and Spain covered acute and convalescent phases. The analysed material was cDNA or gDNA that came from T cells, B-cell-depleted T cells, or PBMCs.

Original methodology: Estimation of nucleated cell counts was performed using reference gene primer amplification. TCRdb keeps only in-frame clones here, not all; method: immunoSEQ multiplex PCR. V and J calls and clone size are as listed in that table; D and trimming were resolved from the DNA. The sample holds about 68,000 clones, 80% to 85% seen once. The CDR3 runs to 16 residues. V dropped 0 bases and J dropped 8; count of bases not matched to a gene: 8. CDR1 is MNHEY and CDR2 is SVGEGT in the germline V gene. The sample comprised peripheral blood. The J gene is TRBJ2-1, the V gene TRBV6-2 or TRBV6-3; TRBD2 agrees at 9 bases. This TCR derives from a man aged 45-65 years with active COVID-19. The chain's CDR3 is CASSYSPAGGPYEQFF. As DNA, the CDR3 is TGTGCCAGCAGTTACTCGCCAGCGGGGGGCCCCTATGAGCAGTTCTTC.